This TCR beta chain was recovered during a study of T cell repertoires in cytomegalovirus infection. On this clonotype: The antigen remains undetermined.

CDR1 is MDHEN and CDR2 is SYDVKM in the germline V gene. V was clipped by 5 bases and J by 4 bases; unmatched bases: 12. The CDR3 has 17 amino acids. One entry per CDR3 protein, called by TCRdb with MiXCR from the reads. The sample has about 310,000 distinct CDR3 sequences, 9.6% seen once. Points from the study as a whole: What dominated the ex vivo response were HLA-C-restricted CMV-specific TCR beta clonotypes. Totalled public TCR beta family frequency picked out people who carried CMV plus the relevant HLA.

This chain uses TRBV28 with TRBJ2-1; 9 nucleotides align to TRBD2. The source is a human donor in good health (CMV status not recorded). Some clones in this sample may be carry-over from other donors' samples. The sample was PBMCs. CDR3 amino acids: CASSQPGGGARYNEQFF. In DNA form, the CDR3 reads TGTGCCAGCAGTCAACCAGGCGGGGGGGCAAGATACAATGAGCAGTTCTTC.